These T cell receptor beta chains were read from a single sample in a study of cytomegalovirus exposure and HLA in healthy donors. TCRdb keeps only in-frame clones here, not all; method: immunoSEQ multiplex PCR. The sample has more than 85,000 clones, around 70% seen once. Sequencing was performed on PBMCs. The receptors originated from a middle-aged man in good health and CMV-seronegative. Both conserved end residues are part of each CDR3. The D gene is left open where the match is weak. Clone size, where shown, is once, few, many, or a class for clones that have expanded.

V gene: TRBV5-4
clone size: NA
J gene: TRBJ2-2
D gene: TRBD2
CDR3 protein: CASSAGLAGIFGELFF
CDR3 DNA: TGTGCCAGCAGCGCGGGACTAGCGGGTATCTTCGGGGAGCTGTTTTTT

V gene: TRBV6-4
clone size: NA
J gene: TRBJ2-2
D gene: TRBD2
CDR3 protein: CASSRLAGGNTGELFF
CDR3 DNA: TGTGCCAGCAGTCGACTAGCGGGAGGGAACACCGGGGAGCTGTTTTTT

V gene: TRBV11-2
clone size: few
J gene: TRBJ2-3
D gene: TRBD1
CDR3 protein: CASSPRGDRVGDTQYF
CDR3 DNA: TGTGCCAGCAGCCCGAGAGGGGACAGGGTGGGAGATACGCAGTATTTT

V gene: TRBV5-4
clone size: NA
J gene: TRBJ2-7
D gene: TRBD2
CDR3 protein: CASSFAGAYEQYF
CDR3 DNA: TGTGCCAGCAGCTTTGCGGGGGCCTACGAGCAGTACTTC

V gene: TRBV28
clone size: NA
J gene: TRBJ1-1
D gene: TRBD1
CDR3 protein: CASTTGANTEAFF
CDR3 DNA: TGTGCCAGCACCACAGGGGCGAACACTGAAGCTTTCTTT

V gene: TRBV6-4
clone size: NA
J gene: TRBJ1-5
D gene: NA
CDR3 protein: CASRVTDRFSNQPQHF
CDR3 DNA: TGTGCCAGCAGGGTCACAGACAGGTTTAGCAATCAGCCCCAGCATTTT

V gene: TRBV11-2
clone size: NA
J gene: TRBJ1-1
D gene: TRBD1
CDR3 protein: CASSLGVRGTEAFF
CDR3 DNA: TGTGCCAGCAGCTTAGGTGTCAGGGGGACTGAAGCTTTCTTT

V gene: TRBV10-3
clone size: few
J gene: TRBJ1-1
D gene: NA
CDR3 protein: CAIRSGGSTEAFF
CDR3 DNA: TGTGCCATCAGGTCCGGGGGAAGTACTGAAGCTTTCTTT

V gene: TRBV25-1
clone size: NA
J gene: TRBJ2-7
D gene: NA
CDR3 protein: CASSEYNREYEQYF
CDR3 DNA: TGTGCCAGCAGTGAATACAACAGGGAATACGAGCAGTACTTC

V gene: TRBV4-3
clone size: few
J gene: TRBJ1-5
D gene: NA
CDR3 protein: CASSQDWEGQPQHF
CDR3 DNA: TGCGCCAGCAGCCAAGATTGGGAGGGCCAGCCCCAGCATTTT

V gene: TRBV4-2
clone size: NA
J gene: TRBJ1-2
D gene: TRBD1
CDR3 protein: CASSRENRGGYTF
CDR3 DNA: TGTGCCAGCAGCCGAGAGAACAGGGGTGGCTACACCTTC

V gene: TRBV4-1
clone size: few
J gene: TRBJ1-5
D gene: TRBD1
CDR3 protein: CASSQGLWQGGQPQHF
CDR3 DNA: TGCGCCAGCAGCCAAGGGTTGTGGCAGGGGGGTCAGCCCCAGCATTTT

V gene: TRBV28
clone size: NA
J gene: TRBJ2-7
D gene: NA
CDR3 protein: CASSPTYEQYF
CDR3 DNA: TGTGCCAGCAGTCCCACCTACGAGCAGTACTTC

V gene: TRBV11-2
clone size: NA
J gene: TRBJ2-5
D gene: TRBD2
CDR3 protein: CASSLDRTRGRETQYF
CDR3 DNA: TGTGCCAGCAGCTTAGATCGGACTAGAGGTCGAGAGACCCAGTACTTC

V gene: TRBV10-1
clone size: NA
J gene: TRBJ2-5
D gene: NA
CDR3 protein: CASSRQYQETQYF
CDR3 DNA: TGCGCCAGCAGTAGACAGTACCAAGAGACCCAGTACTTC

V gene: TRBV4-3
clone size: NA
J gene: TRBJ2-7
D gene: NA
CDR3 protein: CASSQVLGEYEQYF
CDR3 DNA: TGCGCCAGCAGCCAGGTATTAGGAGAATACGAGCAGTACTTC

V gene: TRBV6-1
clone size: few
J gene: TRBJ1-2
D gene: NA
CDR3 protein: CASSPLPVYGYTF
CDR3 DNA: TGTGCCAGCAGTCCCCTACCGGTCTATGGCTACACCTTC

V gene: TRBV29-1
clone size: NA
J gene: TRBJ2-7
D gene: NA
CDR3 protein: CSVPAGGAYEQYF
CDR3 DNA: TGCAGCGTCCCAGCGGGTGGGGCCTACGAGCAGTACTTC

V gene: TRBV19
clone size: NA
J gene: TRBJ2-7
D gene: TRBD2
CDR3 protein: CASRQREESYEQYF
CDR3 DNA: TGTGCCAGTAGACAGCGGGAGGAGTCCTACGAGCAGTACTTC

V gene: TRBV27
clone size: NA
J gene: TRBJ1-1
D gene: TRBD1
CDR3 protein: CASSSQGVNTEAFF
CDR3 DNA: TGTGCCAGCAGTTCCCAGGGGGTGAACACTGAAGCTTTCTTT

V gene: TRBV29-1
clone size: NA
J gene: TRBJ2-1
D gene: TRBD2
CDR3 protein: CSVPRGLAVYEQFF
CDR3 DNA: TGCAGCGTCCCCCGGGGACTAGCGGTCTATGAGCAGTTCTTC

V gene: TRBV7-8
clone size: NA
J gene: TRBJ2-1
D gene: TRBD2
CDR3 protein: CASSLTPSGGDNEQFF
CDR3 DNA: TGTGCCAGCAGCTTAACGCCTAGCGGGGGGGACAATGAGCAGTTCTTC

V gene: TRBV27
clone size: NA
J gene: TRBJ2-7
D gene: NA
CDR3 protein: CASTLGPQYEQYF
CDR3 DNA: TGTGCCAGCACCTTGGGCCCACAATACGAGCAGTACTTC

V gene: TRBV4-3
clone size: NA
J gene: TRBJ1-5
D gene: TRBD1
CDR3 protein: CASSREGQNSNQPQHF
CDR3 DNA: TGCGCCAGCAGCCGAGAGGGACAGAATAGCAATCAGCCCCAGCATTTT

V gene: TRBV13
clone size: NA
J gene: TRBJ2-1
D gene: TRBD2
CDR3 protein: CASSLEVAGDYNEQFF
CDR3 DNA: TGTGCCAGCAGCTTAGAGGTAGCGGGGGATTACAATGAGCAGTTCTTC

V gene: TRBV18
clone size: NA
J gene: TRBJ1-5
D gene: NA
CDR3 protein: CASSPTGIQPQHF
CDR3 DNA: TGTGCCAGCTCACCCACAGGGATTCAGCCCCAGCATTTT

V gene: TRBV5-1
clone size: NA
J gene: TRBJ1-2
D gene: TRBD1
CDR3 protein: CASSPPTGSNYGYTF
CDR3 DNA: TGCGCCAGCAGCCCCCCGACAGGGAGCAACTATGGCTACACCTTC

V gene: TRBV15
clone size: NA
J gene: TRBJ2-1
D gene: NA
CDR3 protein: CATSRVLAGSYNEQFF
CDR3 DNA: TGTGCCACCAGCAGAGTCCTGGCGGGTAGCTACAATGAGCAGTTCTTC

V gene: TRBV27
clone size: NA
J gene: TRBJ2-3
D gene: TRBD2
CDR3 protein: CASSLSGSGPISSTDTQYF
CDR3 DNA: TGTGCCAGCAGTTTAAGCGGGAGTGGTCCCATATCTAGCACAGATACGCAGTATTTT

V gene: TRBV4-1
clone size: NA
J gene: TRBJ2-7
D gene: NA
CDR3 protein: CASSQVPRSYEQYF
CDR3 DNA: TGCGCCAGCAGCCAAGTTCCCCGTTCCTACGAGCAGTACTTC

V gene: TRBV5-1
clone size: NA
J gene: TRBJ1-2
D gene: TRBD1
CDR3 protein: CASSVTGGAGGYTF
CDR3 DNA: TGCGCCAGCAGCGTTACAGGGGGCGCGGGCGGCTACACCTTC

V gene: TRBV9
clone size: NA
J gene: TRBJ2-1
D gene: TRBD2
CDR3 protein: CASGGLAGYNEQFF
CDR3 DNA: TGTGCCAGCGGCGGACTAGCGGGGTACAATGAGCAGTTCTTC

V gene: TRBV5-1
clone size: NA
J gene: TRBJ2-1
D gene: NA
CDR3 protein: CASYPPWANEQFF
CDR3 DNA: TGCGCCAGCTACCCCCCCTGGGCAAATGAGCAGTTCTTC

V gene: TRBV7-9
clone size: few
J gene: TRBJ2-5
D gene: TRBD1
CDR3 protein: CASTGTGQETQYF
CDR3 DNA: TGTGCCAGCACCGGGACAGGCCAAGAGACCCAGTACTTC

V gene: TRBV5-4
clone size: NA
J gene: TRBJ2-7
D gene: TRBD2
CDR3 protein: CASSLGTSGKAEQYF
CDR3 DNA: TGTGCCAGCAGCTTGGGGACTAGCGGGAAAGCCGAGCAGTACTTC

V gene: TRBV7-2
clone size: NA
J gene: TRBJ2-3
D gene: TRBD2
CDR3 protein: CASTPRTSVDTQYF
CDR3 DNA: TGTGCCAGCACCCCTCGGACTAGTGTAGATACGCAGTATTTT

V gene: TRBV28
clone size: NA
J gene: TRBJ2-7
D gene: TRBD1
CDR3 protein: CASSLYDREGEQYF
CDR3 DNA: TGTGCCAGCAGTTTATATGACAGGGAAGGCGAGCAGTACTTC

V gene: TRBV7-2
clone size: NA
J gene: TRBJ1-2
D gene: TRBD1
CDR3 protein: CASSLVVGGQQYGYTF
CDR3 DNA: TGTGCCAGCAGCTTAGTTGTTGGGGGACAGCAATATGGCTACACCTTC

V gene: TRBV29-1
clone size: NA
J gene: TRBJ2-5
D gene: NA
CDR3 protein: CSVVGLEETQYF
CDR3 DNA: TGCAGCGTAGTGGGACTGGAAGAGACCCAGTACTTC

V gene: TRBV6-6
clone size: NA
J gene: TRBJ2-1
D gene: TRBD2
CDR3 protein: CASSSSTSGGYNEQFF
CDR3 DNA: TGTGCCAGCAGTTCATCCACTAGCGGGGGTTACAATGAGCAGTTCTTC

V gene: TRBV6-4
clone size: NA
J gene: TRBJ2-1
D gene: TRBD1
CDR3 protein: CASSGRGSDEQFF
CDR3 DNA: TGTGCCAGCAGTGGCAGGGGGTCGGATGAGCAGTTCTTC

V gene: TRBV19
clone size: NA
J gene: TRBJ2-1
D gene: NA
CDR3 protein: CASSIAEVVAYNEQFF
CDR3 DNA: TGTGCCAGTAGTATAGCGGAGGTGGTGGCCTACAATGAGCAGTTCTTC

V gene: TRBV5-6
clone size: NA
J gene: TRBJ2-3
D gene: TRBD1
CDR3 protein: CASSFGQGGTDTQYF
CDR3 DNA: TGTGCCAGCAGCTTTGGACAGGGGGGCACAGATACGCAGTATTTT

V gene: TRBV7-6
clone size: NA
J gene: TRBJ2-5
D gene: TRBD2
CDR3 protein: CASSFGFGLAGKYQETQYF
CDR3 DNA: TGTGCCAGCAGCTTCGGCTTCGGACTAGCGGGAAAGTACCAAGAGACCCAGTACTTC

V gene: TRBV28
clone size: NA
J gene: TRBJ2-7
D gene: NA
CDR3 protein: CASSPWDMSSYEQYF
CDR3 DNA: TGTGCCAGCAGTCCGTGGGACATGAGCTCCTACGAGCAGTACTTC

V gene: TRBV2
clone size: NA
J gene: TRBJ2-7
D gene: TRBD1
CDR3 protein: CASSTTGGEQYF
CDR3 DNA: TGTGCCAGCAGCACCACAGGGGGCGAGCAGTACTTC

V gene: TRBV4-1
clone size: NA
J gene: TRBJ2-2
D gene: NA
CDR3 protein: CASSQYDRTGELFF
CDR3 DNA: TGCGCCAGCAGCCAATACGACAGAACCGGGGAGCTGTTTTTT

V gene: TRBV13
clone size: NA
J gene: TRBJ2-4
D gene: TRBD1
CDR3 protein: CASSLARDRGRGKNIQYF
CDR3 DNA: TGTGCCAGCAGCTTAGCAAGGGACAGGGGACGGGGCAAAAACATTCAGTACTTC

V gene: TRBV5-1
clone size: NA
J gene: TRBJ2-3
D gene: TRBD2
CDR3 protein: CASSLEAGGSTDTQYF
CDR3 DNA: TGCGCCAGCAGCTTGGAGGCGGGAGGGAGCACAGATACGCAGTATTTT

V gene: TRBV28
clone size: NA
J gene: TRBJ1-2
D gene: TRBD1
CDR3 protein: CASSSPAGQGSYGYTF
CDR3 DNA: TGTGCCAGCAGTTCGCCGGCGGGACAGGGATCCTATGGCTACACCTTC

V gene: TRBV19
clone size: NA
J gene: TRBJ2-7
D gene: TRBD1
CDR3 protein: CASSEDRGPFEQYF
CDR3 DNA: TGTGCCAGTAGTGAGGACAGGGGTCCGTTCGAGCAGTACTTC

V gene: TRBV10-3
clone size: NA
J gene: TRBJ2-7
D gene: TRBD1
CDR3 protein: CAISEGDRKLIEQYF
CDR3 DNA: TGTGCCATCAGTGAGGGGGACAGAAAGTTGATCGAGCAGTACTTC

V gene: TRBV5-1
clone size: NA
J gene: TRBJ2-6
D gene: NA
CDR3 protein: CASSPDSSGANVLTF
CDR3 DNA: TGCGCCAGCAGCCCGGACAGCTCTGGGGCCAACGTCCTGACTTTC

V gene: TRBV30
clone size: few
J gene: TRBJ2-2
D gene: TRBD2
CDR3 protein: CAWSGTSGRAPGELFF
CDR3 DNA: TGTGCCTGGAGCGGGACTAGCGGGAGGGCTCCCGGGGAGCTGTTTTTT

V gene: TRBV5-4
clone size: once
J gene: TRBJ1-3
D gene: NA
CDR3 protein: CASSDDRRNTIYF
CDR3 DNA: TGTGCCAGCAGCGACGACAGAAGAAACACCATATATTTT